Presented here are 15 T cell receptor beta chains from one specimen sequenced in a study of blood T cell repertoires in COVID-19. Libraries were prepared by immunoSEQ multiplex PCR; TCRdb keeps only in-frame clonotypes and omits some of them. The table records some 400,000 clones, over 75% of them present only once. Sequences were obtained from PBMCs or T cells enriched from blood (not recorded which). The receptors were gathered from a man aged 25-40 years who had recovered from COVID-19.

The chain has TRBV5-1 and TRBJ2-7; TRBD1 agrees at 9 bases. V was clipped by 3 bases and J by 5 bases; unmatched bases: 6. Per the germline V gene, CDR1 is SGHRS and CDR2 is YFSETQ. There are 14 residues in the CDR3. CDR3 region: CASSWTGELDEQYF. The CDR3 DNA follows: TGCGCCAGCAGCTGGACAGGGGAGTTAGACGAGCAGTACTTC.

CDR3 sequence (DNA): TGTGCCAGTAAATATGGGCAGGGGACCTACAATGAGCAGTTCTTC. Translation gives CASKYGQGTYNEQFF. The chain carries TRBV19 and TRBJ2-1, with D possibly being TRBD1 (6 bases). CDR1 LNHDA and CDR2 SQIVND come from the germline V gene (reference sequence). V lost 7 bases to trimming and J lost 2 bases, with 15 bases between them. The length of the CDR3 is 15 residues.

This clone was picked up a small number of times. This CDR3 is CASRDRGPNYGYTF. The CDR3 DNA reads as TGTGCCAGCAGAGACAGGGGCCCTAACTATGGCTACACCTTC. The V gene is TRBV2, the J gene TRBJ1-2, with TRBD1 identical over 8 bases. This CDR3 region has 14 residues. Germline lookup yields CDR1 SNHLY and CDR2 FYNNEI. The J segment lost 0 bases and the V segment lost 6 bases, leaving 3 bases of the junction unmatched.

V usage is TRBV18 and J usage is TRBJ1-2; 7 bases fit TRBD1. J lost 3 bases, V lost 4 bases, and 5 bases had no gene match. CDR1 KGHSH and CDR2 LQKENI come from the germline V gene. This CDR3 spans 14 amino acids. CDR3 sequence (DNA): TGTGCCAGCTCACAACAGGGGACAGACTATGGCTACACCTTC. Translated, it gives CASSQQGTDYGYTF.

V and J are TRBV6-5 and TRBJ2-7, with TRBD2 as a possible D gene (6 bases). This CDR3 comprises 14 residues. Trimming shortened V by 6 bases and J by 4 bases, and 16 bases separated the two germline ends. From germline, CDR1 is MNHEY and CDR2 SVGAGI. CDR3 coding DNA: TGTGCCAGCAGAAGGGGACTTGAGGCGTACGAGCAGTACTTC. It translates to CASRRGLEAYEQYF.

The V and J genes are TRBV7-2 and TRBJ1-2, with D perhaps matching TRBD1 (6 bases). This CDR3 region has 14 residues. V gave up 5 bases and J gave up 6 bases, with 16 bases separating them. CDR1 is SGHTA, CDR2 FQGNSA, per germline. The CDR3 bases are TGTGCCAGCAGCACAAAGTCAGGGGTTAATGGCTACACCTTC. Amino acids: CASSTKSGVNGYTF.

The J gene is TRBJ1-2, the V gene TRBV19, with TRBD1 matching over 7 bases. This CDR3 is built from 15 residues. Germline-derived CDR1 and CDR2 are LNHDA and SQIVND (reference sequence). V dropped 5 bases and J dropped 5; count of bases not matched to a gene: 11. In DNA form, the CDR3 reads TGTGCCAGTAGTCCCCAACGTGGGACAGTTTATGGCTACACCTTC. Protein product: CASSPQRGTVYGYTF.

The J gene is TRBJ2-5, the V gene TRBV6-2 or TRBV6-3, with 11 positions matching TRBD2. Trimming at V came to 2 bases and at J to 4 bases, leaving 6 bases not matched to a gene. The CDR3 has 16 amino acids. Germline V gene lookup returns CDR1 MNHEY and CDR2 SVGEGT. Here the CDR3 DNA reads TGTGCCAGCAGTTACCCCCTAGCGGGGGGTTCAGAGACCCAGTACTTC. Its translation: CASSYPLAGGSETQYF.

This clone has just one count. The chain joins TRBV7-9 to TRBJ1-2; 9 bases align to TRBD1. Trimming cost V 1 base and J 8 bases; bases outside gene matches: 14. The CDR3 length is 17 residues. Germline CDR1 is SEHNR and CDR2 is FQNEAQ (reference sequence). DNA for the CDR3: TGTGCCAGCAGCTTAGGCTCCGGAACAGGGGGCGTCGACGGCTACACCTTC. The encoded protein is CASSLGSGTGGVDGYTF.

The CDR3 region is CASSIVFGWSYEQYF. The CDR3 DNA sequence: TGTGCCAGTAGTATAGTTTTCGGGTGGTCCTACGAGCAGTACTTC. V gene TRBV19 combines with J gene TRBJ2-7; no clear D. The germline gives CDR1 LNHDA, CDR2 SQIVND (reference sequence). The CDR3 length is 15 residues. Trimming removed 1 base at V and 1 base at J, with 11 bases between.

The CDR3 loop reads CASSSTSGGAGYGELFF. The DNA for the CDR3 is TGTGCCAGCAGCTCGACTAGCGGGGGGGCCGGTTACGGGGAGCTGTTTTTT. The chain links TRBV5-4 to TRBJ2-2; 14 bases map to TRBD2. Germline assignment: CDR1 SGHNT and CDR2 YYREEE (reference sequence). V gave up 3 bases and J gave up 7 bases; unmatched junction bases: 8. The CDR3 sequence is 17 residues long.

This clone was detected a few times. DNA of the CDR3: TGTGCCAGCTCCTTTGGAGGGGAGACCCAGTACTTC. It yields the protein CASSFGGETQYF. The chain is built from TRBV5-6 and TRBJ2-5; possibly TRBD2 for D (6 bases). Germline CDR1 SGHDT, CDR2 YYEEEE. The CDR3 loop spans 12 amino acids. The germline V and J ends were trimmed by 7 bases and 5 bases, with 12 bases remaining between them.

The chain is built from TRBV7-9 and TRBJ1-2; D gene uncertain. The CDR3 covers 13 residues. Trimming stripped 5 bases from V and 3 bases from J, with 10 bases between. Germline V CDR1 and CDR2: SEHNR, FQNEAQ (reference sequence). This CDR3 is CASSPPRDYGYTF. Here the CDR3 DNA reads TGTGCCAGCAGCCCTCCGCGGGACTATGGCTACACCTTC.

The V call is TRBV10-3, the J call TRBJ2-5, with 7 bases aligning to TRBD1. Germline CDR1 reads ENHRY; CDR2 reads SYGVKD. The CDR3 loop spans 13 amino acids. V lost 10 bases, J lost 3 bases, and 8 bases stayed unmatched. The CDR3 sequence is CATGGPSEETQYF. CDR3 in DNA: TGTGCCACAGGGGGACCCTCGGAAGAGACCCAGTACTTC.

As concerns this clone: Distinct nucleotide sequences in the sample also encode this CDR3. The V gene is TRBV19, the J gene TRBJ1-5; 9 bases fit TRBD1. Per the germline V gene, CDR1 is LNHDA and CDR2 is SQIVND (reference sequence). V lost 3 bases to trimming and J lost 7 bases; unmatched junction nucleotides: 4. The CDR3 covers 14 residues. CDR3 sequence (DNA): TGTGCCAGTAGTATTGGACAGGGGCGGCAGCCCCAGCATTTT. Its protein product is CASSIGQGRQPQHF.